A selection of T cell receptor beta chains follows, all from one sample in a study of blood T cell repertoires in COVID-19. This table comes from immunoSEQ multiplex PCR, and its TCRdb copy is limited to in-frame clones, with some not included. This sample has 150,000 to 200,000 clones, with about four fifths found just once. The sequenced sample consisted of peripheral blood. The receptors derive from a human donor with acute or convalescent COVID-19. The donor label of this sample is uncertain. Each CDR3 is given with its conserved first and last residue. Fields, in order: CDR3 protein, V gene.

CDR3aa: CASSSPGSGSSYEQYF; v_gene: TRBV7-2
CDR3aa: CASSLASGGGPKTQYF; v_gene: TRBV11-2
CDR3aa: CASSIDRDRVNTEAFF; v_gene: TRBV19
CDR3aa: CASSQEGGPGQGRNQPQHF; v_gene: TRBV4-1
CDR3aa: CASSSYNSGNTIYF; v_gene: TRBV4-2
CDR3aa: CASSLSGLAGGHNNEQFF; v_gene: TRBV28
CDR3aa: CASSLSFPITGELFF; v_gene: TRBV27
CDR3aa: CASSPQRRSTEAFF; v_gene: TRBV9
CDR3aa: CATRIDQGFSTEAFF; v_gene: TRBV15
CDR3aa: CASSGNRGATEAFF; v_gene: TRBV10-1
CDR3aa: CASSSQGANVLTF; v_gene: TRBV7-9
CDR3aa: CATSIGTGAADTQYF; v_gene: TRBV15
CDR3aa: CASSLGGLGGTDTQYF; v_gene: TRBV28
CDR3aa: CASSQDRARGSPLHF; v_gene: TRBV4-1
CDR3aa: CASSRRDGGEKLFF; v_gene: TRBV27
CDR3aa: CASSRRPPGLAATDTQYF; v_gene: TRBV13
CDR3aa: CASSLVGTRDNEQFF; v_gene: TRBV7-6